The rows below give T cell receptor beta chains drawn from one sample of a study of T cells after yellow fever vaccination. MiXCR was run by TCRdb on the 5' RACE reads, yielding one entry per CDR3 protein. The data show hundreds of thousands of distinct CDR3 sequences, 7.5% to 9.5% seen once. Material: CD4+ T cells sorted from PBMCs, obtained 5 days after the yellow fever booster vaccination. Every receptor here comes from a man aged 18-30 years who received the YFV17D yellow fever vaccine. Both conserved end residues are part of each CDR3. The D gene is left open where the match is weak. Size tells how often a clone was seen (once, few, many) or the class of an expanded clone, and some rows leave it out.

TRBJ2-1,.,TRBV12-3/TRBV12-4,many,TGTGCCAGGGCCCGGGCGGGAAATGAGCAGTTCTTC,CARARAGNEQFF
TRBJ1-1,.,TRBV7-9,few,TGTGCCAGCAGCTTAGACCACAACACTGAAGCTTTCTTT,CASSLDHNTEAFF
TRBJ2-7,.,TRBV2,.,TGTGCCAGCATCAGCAGGGGTAGGACCTACGAGCAGTACTTC,CASISRGRTYEQYF
TRBJ2-2,.,TRBV5-1,many,TGCGCCAGCAGCTTGGGCGTACACGCGAACACCGGGGAGCTGTTTTTT,CASSLGVHANTGELFF
TRBJ2-3,TRBD2,TRBV5-6,.,TGTGCCAGCAGCCATACTAGCGGGGAGCCCTCAGATACGCAGTATTTT,CASSHTSGEPSDTQYF
TRBJ1-6,.,TRBV11-2,few,TGTGCCAGCACCTCCCATGGCTTTTTAGGGGTAGAATCACCCCTCCACTTT,CASTSHGFLGVESPLHF
TRBJ1-3,.,TRBV6-2/TRBV6-3,.,TGTGCCAGCGAACCCAGAAGCTCTGGAAACACCATATATTTT,CASEPRSSGNTIYF
TRBJ2-3,.,TRBV7-9,few,TGTGCCAGCAGCTTACGGCCCCTCACAGATACGCAGTATTTT,CASSLRPLTDTQYF
TRBJ2-2,.,TRBV4-3,.,TGCGCCAGCAGCCAAGGTGGAGGGTCCACCGGGGAGCTGTTTTTT,CASSQGGGSTGELFF
TRBJ2-3,TRBD2,TRBV20-1,few,TGCAGTGCTTCCCCCCCAAGCGGGGGGACACTAACGGATACGCAGTATTTT,CSASPPSGGTLTDTQYF
TRBJ2-1,TRBD1,TRBV5-5,many,TGTGCCAGCAGCTTCGACAGGGATGAGCAGTTCTTC,CASSFDRDEQFF
TRBJ2-1,TRBD1,TRBV6-6,few,TGTGCCAGCAGTACCCGGGACAGGGTGAATGAGCAGTTCTTC,CASSTRDRVNEQFF
TRBJ2-3,TRBD1,TRBV6-1,few,TGTGCCAGCAGCCGCGGGACAGGGGTCACAGATACGCAGTATTTT,CASSRGTGVTDTQYF
TRBJ1-1,.,TRBV19,once,TGTGCCAGTAGTACTCAGGGATCAATTGAAGCTTTCTTT,CASSTQGSIEAFF
TRBJ2-3,.,TRBV5-1,.,TGCGCCAGCAGCTTGGGGACTGTGACTAGCACAGATACGCAGTATTTT,CASSLGTVTSTDTQYF
TRBJ2-2,.,TRBV7-6,.,TGTGCCAGCAGCCCCCGGCAGGGACAGAACACCGGGGAGCTGTTTTTT,CASSPRQGQNTGELFF
TRBJ1-5,TRBD1,TRBV3-1,few,TGTGCCAGCAGCCCTACGGGACAGGGGATCAAGCCCCAGCATTTT,CASSPTGQGIKPQHF
TRBJ2-7,TRBD1,TRBV7-8,many,TGTGCCAGCAGCTACAATGACAGGGGCGAGCAGTACTTC,CASSYNDRGEQYF
TRBJ2-2,TRBD2,TRBV15,many,TGTGCCACCAGCTCCCTGGGGACTAGCGGGGGGAAGAACACCGGGGAGCTGTTTTTT,CATSSLGTSGGKNTGELFF
TRBJ2-3,.,TRBV5-5,.,TGTGCCACCAAACCCGGCCGCACAGATACGCAGTATTTT,CATKPGRTDTQYF
TRBJ2-2,.,TRBV7-2,once,TGTGCCAGCAGCTTCCTACAGATCGCGAACACCGGGGAGCTGTTTTTT,CASSFLQIANTGELFF
TRBJ2-2,.,TRBV7-2,few,TGTGCCAGCAGCTTATCTTGGGCAGGCGGGCCTGGAACCGGGGAGCTGTTTTTT,CASSLSWAGGPGTGELFF
TRBJ2-3,TRBD1,TRBV5-5,few,TGTGCCAGCAGCCCCCGGACAGGGTGGGATACGCAGTATTTT,CASSPRTGWDTQYF
TRBJ2-1,TRBD2,TRBV4-2,few,TGTGCCAGCAGCCAAGAGGGTGTCGCGGGGGGCTACAATGAGCAGTTCTTC,CASSQEGVAGGYNEQFF
TRBJ2-3,.,TRBV7-9,.,TGTGCCAGCAGCTTAGAAGGGGCGGCAGGAGATACGCAGTATTTT,CASSLEGAAGDTQYF
TRBJ2-5,.,TRBV7-3,many,TGTGCCAGCAGCTTAGGGGGGCGGGAGACCCAGTACTTC,CASSLGGRETQYF
TRBJ2-5,.,TRBV6-5,many,TGTGCCAGCGCGGGACAGTACTACCAAGAGACCCAGTACTTC,CASAGQYYQETQYF
TRBJ2-2,.,TRBV11-2,few,TGTGCCAGCAGCTCCCCCAGTTTTCAGGCCAACACCGGGGAGCTGTTTTTT,CASSSPSFQANTGELFF
TRBJ2-6,.,TRBV19,few,TGTGCCAGTAGTACCCGGACAGACCTGACTTTC,CASSTRTDLTF
TRBJ2-7,TRBD2,TRBV12-3/TRBV12-4,few,TGTGCCAGCAGTAGCGGGGGGTCTTCCTACGAGCAGTACTTC,CASSSGGSSYEQYF
TRBJ2-5,TRBD1,TRBV7-9,.,TGTGCCAGCAGCCAAAGGACAGGAGGCGAGACCCAGTACTTC,CASSQRTGGETQYF
TRBJ2-1,.,TRBV10-3,many,TGTGCAATCAAGTCCCCAGGGGATGAGCAGTTCTTC,CAIKSPGDEQFF
TRBJ2-1,.,TRBV5-4,many,TGTGCCAGCAGCTTTCAGGGCTCCGATGAGCAGTTCTTC,CASSFQGSDEQFF
TRBJ2-3,.,TRBV6-5,many,TGTGCCAGCACCAAATGGGGACAACGCACAGATACGCAGTATTTT,CASTKWGQRTDTQYF
TRBJ2-3,TRBD2,TRBV4-3,few,TGCGCCAGCAGCCAAGTGGTAGCGGGGGGAACCCGTACGCAGTATTTT,CASSQVVAGGTRTQYF
TRBJ1-6,TRBD1,TRBV28,once,TGTGCCAGCAGCCGGGGGACAGGGGGCAGCTATAATTCACCCCTCCACTTT,CASSRGTGGSYNSPLHF
TRBJ1-2,TRBD1,TRBV7-8,.,TGTGCCAGCAGCACCCGGACAGGGGGAGACGGCTACACCTTC,CASSTRTGGDGYTF
TRBJ2-3,.,TRBV10-3,few,TGTGCCATCAGTGGGGGGGCCGGAGATACGCAGTATTTT,CAISGGAGDTQYF
TRBJ2-1,TRBD2,TRBV4-3,few,TGCGCCAGCAGCCCCGACTGGACTAGGGACAATGAGCAGTTCTTC,CASSPDWTRDNEQFF
TRBJ2-1,.,TRBV9,.,.,CASSVFGSGKQFF
TRBJ2-2,.,TRBV7-9,few,TGTGCCAGCAGCTTAGTCGGGGGCCCTATGAACACCGGGGAGCTGTTTTTT,CASSLVGGPMNTGELFF
TRBJ2-1,TRBD2,TRBV3-1,few,TGTGCCAGCAGCCAAGTAGCGGGGGGACATAACTCGGAGTTCTTC,CASSQVAGGHNSEFF
TRBJ2-3,TRBD2,TRBV6-5,.,TGTGCCAGCTTCCCGACCGGGACTAGCGGGGTCACAGATACGCAGTATTTT,CASFPTGTSGVTDTQYF
TRBJ2-5,.,TRBV3-1,.,TGTGCCAGCAGCCTTTGGGGGGGGCCTGAAGAGACCCAGTACTTC,CASSLWGGPEETQYF
TRBJ2-5,TRBD2,TRBV4-3,many,TGCGCCAGCAGCCCCGGGACTAGCGGGGGGTGGACAAAAGAGACCCAGTACTTC,CASSPGTSGGWTKETQYF
TRBJ2-7,.,TRBV30,.,TGTGCCCAGGCGCGGGTGACCGGGTACGAGCAGTACTTC,CAQARVTGYEQYF